Listed here are 6 T cell receptor beta chains from one sample, sequenced in a study of control samples from healthy donors and cancer patients. Sequencing was performed with immunoSEQ multiplex PCR; in TCRdb, only in-frame clones are kept and a portion is missing. The sample lists fewer than 90,000 clones, approximately 91% occurring once. Input material: blood. These TCRs come from a woman in her fifties or sixties in good health.

This clone has a single count. V gene TRBV7-9 combines with J gene TRBJ1-1; D is ambiguous. The length of the CDR3 is 15 residues. Germline V gives CDR1 SEHNR, CDR2 FQNEAQ (reference sequence). Between the trimmed V and J ends, which lost 2 bases and 4 bases, there was a span of 14 bases. This CDR3 reads CASSLHGEDGTEAFF. The CDR3 DNA is TGTGCCAGCAGCTTACACGGGGAAGATGGCACTGAAGCTTTCTTT.

The chain links TRBV7-2 to TRBJ1-3, with D tentatively TRBD1 (6 bases). Germline CDR1 is SGHTA and CDR2 is FQGNSA. CDR3 length equals 15 residues. Trimming took 6 bases from V and 2 from J, leaving 14 bases between them. As DNA, the CDR3 is TGTGCCAGCAGTTTTACCCAGGGGACTGGAAACACCATATATTTT. Protein sequence: CASSFTQGTGNTIYF.

This clone was detected only a few times. The rearrangement uses TRBV19 and TRBJ1-4, with 10 bases lining up with TRBD1. The length of the CDR3 is 14 residues. With 5 bases clipped from V and 8 bases from J, the junction kept 5 bases outside the gene matches. Per the germline V gene, CDR1 is LNHDA and CDR2 is SQIVND (reference sequence). CDR3 amino acids: CASSLGQGYEKLFF. The CDR3, as DNA: TGTGCCAGTAGTCTGGGACAGGGGTACGAAAAACTGTTTTTT.

The gene calls are TRBV4-2 and TRBJ2-2, with D perhaps matching TRBD1 (5 bases). The CDR3 has 15 residues. V was clipped by 4 bases and J by 0 bases, with 9 bases between them. CDR1 LGHNA and CDR2 YNFKEQ come from the germline V gene. The CDR3 coding sequence is TGTGCCAGCAGCCCCGACAGCTCGAACACCGGGGAGCTGTTTTTT. Translation: CASSPDSSNTGELFF.

The J gene is TRBJ2-3, the V gene TRBV3-1 (or the pseudogene TRBV3-2); possibly TRBD1 for D (6 bases). Germline CDR1 reads LGHDT; CDR2 reads YNNKEL (reference sequence). This CDR3 comprises 12 residues. Trimming stripped 1 base from V and 10 bases from J, with 9 bases between. CDR3 nucleotides: TGTGCCAGCAGCCAAGGGACAGTGGCGCAGTATTTT. This gives the protein CASSQGTVAQYF.

The genes are TRBV15 and TRBJ1-1; perhaps TRBD1 as D (5 bases). Germline values: CDR1 LNHNV, CDR2 YYDKDF (reference sequence). V was trimmed by 3 bases and J by 2 bases, leaving 13 bases between them. The CDR3 covers 15 residues. For the CDR3, the DNA is TGTGCCACCAGCAGGGGAGTGGACACCAACACTGAAGCTTTCTTT. It encodes CATSRGVDTNTEAFF. Full variable domain (outside the CDR3, taken from reference TRBV15 and TRBJ1-1): DAMVIQNPRYQVTQFGKPVTLSCSQTLNHNVMYWYQQKSSQAPKLLFHYYDKDFNNEADTPDNFQSRRPNTSFCFLDIRSPGLGDTAMYLCATSRGVDTNTEAFFGQGTRLTVV.